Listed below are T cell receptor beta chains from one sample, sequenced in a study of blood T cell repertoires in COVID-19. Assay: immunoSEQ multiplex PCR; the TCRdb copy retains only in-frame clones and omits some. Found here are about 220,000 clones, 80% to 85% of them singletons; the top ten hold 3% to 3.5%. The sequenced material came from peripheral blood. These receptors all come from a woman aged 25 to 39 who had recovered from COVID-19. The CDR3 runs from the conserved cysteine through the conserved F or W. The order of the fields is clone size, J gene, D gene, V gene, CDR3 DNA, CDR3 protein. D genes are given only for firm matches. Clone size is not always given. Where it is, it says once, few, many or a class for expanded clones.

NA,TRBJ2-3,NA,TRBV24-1,TGTGCCACCAGTGGCCGCGGAAGCACAGATACGCAGTATTTT,CATSGRGSTDTQYF
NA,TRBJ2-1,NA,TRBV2,TGTGCCAGCAGCTCAGGGGAGTACAATGAGCAGTTCTTC,CASSSGEYNEQFF
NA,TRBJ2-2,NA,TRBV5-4,TGTGCCAGCAGCCGCGAAAACACCGGGGAGCTGTTTTTT,CASSRENTGELFF
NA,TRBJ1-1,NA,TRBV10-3,TGTGCCATCAGTGGACGGGAGAACACTGAAGCTTTCTTT,CAISGRENTEAFF
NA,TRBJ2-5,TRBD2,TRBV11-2,TGTGCCAGCAGCAACCTGGGGCTAGCGGTACAAGAGACCCAGTACTTC,CASSNLGLAVQETQYF
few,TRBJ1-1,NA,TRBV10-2,TGCGCCAGCGGCCCGCGGGCCGAAGCTTTCTTT,CASGPRAEAFF
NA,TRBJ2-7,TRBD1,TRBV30,TGTGCCTGGAGTGTACCAGGGACAGGGGACGAGCAGTACTTC,CAWSVPGTGDEQYF
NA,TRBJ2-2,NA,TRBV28,TGTGCCAGCAGTCCCTGGACACGGAACACCGGGGAGCTGTTTTTT,CASSPWTRNTGELFF
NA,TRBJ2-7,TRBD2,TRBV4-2,TGTGCCAGCAGCCAAGCGGGGACTAGCGGGAGCTCCTACGAGCAGTACTTC,CASSQAGTSGSSYEQYF
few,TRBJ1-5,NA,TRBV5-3,TGTGCCAGAAGCTTGGCCAGGGCAGGGTTATATAGCAATCAGCCCCAGCATTTT,CARSLARAGLYSNQPQHF
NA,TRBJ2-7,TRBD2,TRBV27,TGTGCCAGCAGTTCCGGACTAGCGGGAGACTACGAGCAGTACTTC,CASSSGLAGDYEQYF
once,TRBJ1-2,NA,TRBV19,TGTGCCAGTCAGAAGGGGGTCGGTAGCTATGGCTACACCTTC,CASQKGVGSYGYTF
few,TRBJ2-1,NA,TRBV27,TGTGCCAGCAGTTTAGGCAGGTACTACAATGAGCAGTTCTTC,CASSLGRYYNEQFF
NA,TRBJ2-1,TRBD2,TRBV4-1,TGCGCCAGCAGCCGGACCTTAACTAGCGGGAGGGCAGATGAGCAGTTCTTC,CASSRTLTSGRADEQFF
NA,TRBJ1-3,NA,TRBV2,TGTGCCAGCAGTCTGGAGGGGCGAGGAAACACCATATATTTT,CASSLEGRGNTIYF
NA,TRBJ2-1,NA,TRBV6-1,TGTGCCAGCAGTGAGGTCCTATACTCCTACAATGAGCAGTTCTTC,CASSEVLYSYNEQFF
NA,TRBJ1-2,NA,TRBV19,TGTGCCAGTAGTAAGGGGCAGTCAAGACTCTATGGCTACACCTTC,CASSKGQSRLYGYTF
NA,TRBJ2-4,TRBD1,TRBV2,TGTGCCAGCGGATGGAAACAGGGGGCCGGGGACTTC,CASGWKQGAGDF
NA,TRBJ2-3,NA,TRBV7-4,TGTGCCAGCAGCTTACTCCTTGCGACTAGAGGCGTTATTAGCACAGATACGCAGTATTTT,CASSLLLATRGVISTDTQYF
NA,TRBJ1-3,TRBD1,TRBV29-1,TGCAGCGTTAGTACGATGGCGACAGGGGTATTTGGAAACACCATATATTTT,CSVSTMATGVFGNTIYF
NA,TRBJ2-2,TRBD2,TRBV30,TGTGCCTGGAGTGCAGGACTAGCGGGAGGTACCGGGGAGCTGTTTTTT,CAWSAGLAGGTGELFF
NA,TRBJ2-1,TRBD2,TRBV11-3,TGTGCCAGCAGCTTAGTAGGAGTAGCGGGCTCCTACAATGAGCAGTTCTTC,CASSLVGVAGSYNEQFF
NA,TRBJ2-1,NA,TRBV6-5,TGTGCCAGCAGTAAGGGTCCCCCGGGGGAGCAGTTCTTC,CASSKGPPGEQFF
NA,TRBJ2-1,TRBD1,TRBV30,TGTGCCGGTGACAGGGGATTCTACAATGAGCAGTTCTTC,CAGDRGFYNEQFF
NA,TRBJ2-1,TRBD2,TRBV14,TGTGCCAGCAGCCTAGCGGGAGGGCCCTATGAGCAGTTCTTC,CASSLAGGPYEQFF
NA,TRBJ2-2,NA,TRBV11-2,TGTGCCAGCAGCCGCCCTCACCGAGGGACGAACACCGGGGAGCTGTTTTTT,CASSRPHRGTNTGELFF
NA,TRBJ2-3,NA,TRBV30,TGTGCCTGGAGTGTTATTAGCGGCTGGTCAGATACGCAGTATTTT,CAWSVISGWSDTQYF
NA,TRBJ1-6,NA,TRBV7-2,TGTGCCAGCAGCTTAGGTACGACAGGTCGGTCACCCCTCCACTTT,CASSLGTTGRSPLHF
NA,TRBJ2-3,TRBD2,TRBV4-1,TGCGCCAGCAGCCAAGTAGGGCTAGCGGGGAGGGATACGCAGTATTTT,CASSQVGLAGRDTQYF
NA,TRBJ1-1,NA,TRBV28,TGTGCCAGCAGTTTACCGGAATCGGGGAACACTGAAGCTTTCTTT,CASSLPESGNTEAFF
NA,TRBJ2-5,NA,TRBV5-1,TGCGCCAGCAGCTGGACTCCTCAAGAGACCCAGTACTTC,CASSWTPQETQYF
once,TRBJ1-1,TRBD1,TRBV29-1,TGCAGCGTTGCGCACTACGGGACAGGGGGGGGTGCTTTCTTT,CSVAHYGTGGGAFF
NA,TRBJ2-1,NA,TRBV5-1,TGCGCCAGCAGCCGGGATAGCAGAATATCCTACAATGAGCAGTTCTTC,CASSRDSRISYNEQFF
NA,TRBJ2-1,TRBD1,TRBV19,TGTGCCAGTACCACGGGACAGCCTTCCTACAATGAGCAGTTCTTC,CASTTGQPSYNEQFF
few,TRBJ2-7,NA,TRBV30,TGTGCCTGGAGTGTAACTGCCTACGAGCAGTACTTC,CAWSVTAYEQYF
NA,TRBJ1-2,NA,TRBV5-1,TGCGCCAGCAGCTTGGAAGGCGGTAACTATGGCTACACCTTC,CASSLEGGNYGYTF
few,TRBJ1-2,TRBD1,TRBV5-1,TGCGCCAGCGGACAGGGGACGCCTGGCTACACCTTC,CASGQGTPGYTF
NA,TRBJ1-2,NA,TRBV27,TGTGCCAGCAGTTTATTTGAGGGTGGACGACGGGACTATGGCTACACCTTC,CASSLFEGGRRDYGYTF
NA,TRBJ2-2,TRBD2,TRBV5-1,TGCGCCAGCATCCCGACTAGCGGGGTCACCGGGGAGCTGTTTTTT,CASIPTSGVTGELFF
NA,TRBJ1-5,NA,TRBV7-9,TGTGCCAGCAGCTTAGAACCGGGGAGTGGGCCCCAGCATTTT,CASSLEPGSGPQHF
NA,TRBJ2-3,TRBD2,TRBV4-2,TGTGCCAGCAGCCAAGAAGCACTAGCGGGAGCAGATACGCAGTATTTT,CASSQEALAGADTQYF
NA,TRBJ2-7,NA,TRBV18,TGTGCCAGCTCAATCGGACAGTTTTCCTACGAGCAGTACTTC,CASSIGQFSYEQYF